This T cell receptor (beta chain) came from a study of T cell responses to AZD1222 COVID-19 vaccine. General study findings and limits: Donors were mostly white British, more females; clonal diversity possibly underestimated. Spike-specific TCR breadth rose after two AZD1222 doses, and depth rose as well.

Germline CDR1 SGDLS, CDR2 YYNGEE. V lost 8 bases, J lost 2 bases, and 9 bases stayed unmatched. The CDR3 has 14 amino acids. The analysis combined second doses at about 4 or about 12 weeks. Comments on this clone: Its antigen is not known.

This table comes from immunoSEQ multiplex PCR, and its TCRdb copy is limited to in-frame clones, with some not included. The sample holds some 96,000 clones, 85% to 90% seen once. This chain uses TRBV9 with TRBJ2-7; the match to TRBD2 covers 8 bases. Sequences were derived from peripheral blood, sampled 28 days after the second AZD1222 dose. This sequence originates from an adult who received the AZD1222 COVID-19 vaccine. CDR3 nucleotides: TGTGCCAGTTCTCTGGCGGGAGGTACCTACGAGCAGTACTTC. Translation: CASSLAGGTYEQYF.